The clone carrying this TCR beta chain was counted only a few times. The antigen remains undetermined. The Oncomine TCR Beta short-read assay generated sequence data from the DNA of cultured CD4+ T cells. TCRdb analysed the PCR reads with MiXCR anew, one entry per CDR3 protein. The sample has about 15,000 distinct CDR3 sequences; 21% are singletons. Treatment given: approximately 11-day PBMC culture with coronavirus spike peptide pools or control peptides (ViraFEST assay). This sample is drawn from a study of vaccination and CD4 T cells after COVID-19. The TCR originated in a human donor who received a COVID-19 vaccine. The specimen was CD4+ T cells from blood, cultured in vitro, collected before SARS-CoV-2 vaccination.

CDR3 nucleotide sequence: TGTGCCAGTAGCATACCGGGGACGGTTAATGAAAAACTGTTTTTT. Translated: CASSIPGTVNEKLFF. The V gene is TRBV19, the J gene TRBJ1-4; D is perhaps TRBD1 (5 bases). Germline-derived CDR1 and CDR2 are LNHDA and SQIVND (reference sequence). This CDR3 spans 15 amino acids. Trimming pared 6 bases from V and 4 bases from J, leaving 15 bases between.